Described below is a single T cell receptor (beta chain) sequence and its context. Its antigen is still unknown. Samples underwent the assay at deep level. Here immunoSEQ multiplex PCR was the method, and the copy in TCRdb shows in-frame clones only, minus some. This table has some 96,000 clones, around half appearing once. The CDR3 runs 11 residues. The V end was cut by 4 bases, the J end by 8 bases, with 9 bases between. Germline V gene data show CDR1 as DFQATT and CDR2 as SNEGSKA (reference sequence). The sample is drawn from a study of shared clonotypes between healthy human individuals. Study-wide points: Clonotype sharing among donors was expected to depend on sequencing depth.

Among the donors, all were Caucasian adults who lived in Nashville, Tennessee. The sequenced sample was PBMCs. The sequence was collected from a woman aged 40 to 50 in good health. Some clones in this sample may be carry-over from other donors' samples. The rearrangement joins TRBV20-1 to TRBJ2-1; D ambiguous. CDR3 DNA sequence: TGCAGTGCTACCTCTTATTATGAGCAGTTCTTC. Protein product: CSATSYYEQFF.